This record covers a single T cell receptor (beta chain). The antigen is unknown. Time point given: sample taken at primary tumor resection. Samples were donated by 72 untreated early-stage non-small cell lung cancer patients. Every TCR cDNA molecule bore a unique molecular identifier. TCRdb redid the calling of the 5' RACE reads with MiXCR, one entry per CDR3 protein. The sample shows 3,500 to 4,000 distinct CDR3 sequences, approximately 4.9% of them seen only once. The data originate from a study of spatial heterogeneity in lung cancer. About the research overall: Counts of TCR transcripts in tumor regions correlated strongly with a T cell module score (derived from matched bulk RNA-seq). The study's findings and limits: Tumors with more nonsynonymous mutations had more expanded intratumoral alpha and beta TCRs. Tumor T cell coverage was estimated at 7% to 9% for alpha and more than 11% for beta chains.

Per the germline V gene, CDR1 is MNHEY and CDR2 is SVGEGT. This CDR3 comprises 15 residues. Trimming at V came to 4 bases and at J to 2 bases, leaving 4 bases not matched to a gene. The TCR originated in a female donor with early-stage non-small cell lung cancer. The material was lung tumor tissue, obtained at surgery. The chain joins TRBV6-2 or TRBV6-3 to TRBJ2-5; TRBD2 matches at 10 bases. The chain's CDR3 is CASSFQRGGQETQYF. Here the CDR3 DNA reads TGTGCCAGCAGTTTCCAGCGGGGGGGACAAGAGACCCAGTACTTC.